This TCR beta chain originates from a study of CD8 T cells in Susac syndrome (dated by TCRdb to about 2019). Study-wide context: Whether CD8+ T cell activation and differentiation in Susac syndrome was antigen driven was tested using repertoire sequencing. Clonality of the CD8+ T cell repertoire was compared between more than 10 healthy donors, some 14 Susac syndrome patients and 15 multiple sclerosis patients. The research as a whole found: The TCR sequencing and HLA analysis was acknowledged to have included a relatively small number of individuals.

The CDR3 starts with the cysteine, ends with the phenylalanine, and has 11 residues. The kept DNA is CDR3 alone, 33 bases in frame from the first base. Looking up the germline V gene (reference sequence) yields CDR1 GTSNPN and CDR2 SVGIG. V is clipped by 0 bases and J by 11 bases, and the sequence between their germline boundaries is 10 bases long. Of note for this clonotype: The antigen this receptor binds is unknown. No much larger clonotype is one base removed from it; base qualities were not supplied.

Peripheral blood CD8+ and CD4+ T cells from healthy donors, Susac syndrome patients and multiple sclerosis patients were profiled using high-throughput TCR beta sequencing. Multiple sclerosis controls were treatment-naive patients with stable or active relapsing-remitting disease fulfilling revised McDonald criteria. CD8+ TEMRA cells were enriched by FACS, while bulk CD8+ and CD4+ T cells were purified by magnetic negative isolation. Blood was collected in EDTA tubes and processed within 24 hours, with PBMCs isolated through density gradient centrifugation. PBMCs intended for TCR sequencing were frozen in liquid nitrogen and were later thawed in a 37 degrees C water bath. A purity of at least 90% was achieved for sorted or isolated CD4+, CD8+ and CD8+ TEMRA cells. RNA was extracted with the RNeasy kit and roughly 0.45 to 1 ug was reverse transcribed using random hexamers. TCR beta CDR3 regions were amplified with the immunoSEQ multiplex PCR assay covering 54 Vbeta and 13 Jbeta segments. To correct PCR amplification bias, a synthetic template baseline was used for both primer optimization and computational correction. Per the original workflow: Reads were annotated to V, D and J genes per IMGT and analyzed with immunoSEQ Analyzer, keeping only productive sequences. Clonality was computed as one minus Shannon entropy normalized by log2 of the number of productive unique sequences. For each patient and control, public and private clones were evaluated among the 100 most prevalent clones. Clones were defined as Susac-specific when absent from the healthy and MS cohorts, from about a thousand published viral clones and from other ImmuneACCESS disease sequences. Clones were called with MiXCR by TCRdb after fastp trimmed the public reads at Q25, and only in-frame beta chains were retained. Each entry merges the rows of one CDR3 protein and shows their most common DNA and genes. These V and J calls are TCRdb output, not the study's own analysis. The sample data list 210,000 or so distinct CDR3 sequences, and 92% of these were observed just once. The biggest ten clones account for about 0.12% of the sample.

Sequencing input: CD8+ T cells from PBMCs. The chain employs TRBV30 and TRBJ1-1; the D gene is perhaps TRBD1, from 6 matching bases. The receptor comes from a human donor with multiple sclerosis. The CDR3 protein is CAWSVPGAAFF. The DNA sequence follows: TGTGCCTGGAGTGTTCCGGGGGCGGCTTTCTTT. The CDR3 plus the reference TRBV30 and TRBJ1-1 genes for the other parts give the full variable domain: SQTIHQWPATLVQPVGSPLSLECTVEGTSNPNLYWYRQAAGRGLQLLFYSVGIGQISSEVPQNLSASRPQDRQFILSSKKLLLSDSGFYLCAWSVPGAAFFGQGTRLTVV.